The 2 T cell receptor beta chains presented below share a single source sample, sequenced in a study of cytotoxic CD8 clonotypes in ibrutinib-treated CLL. The table came from immunoSEQ multiplex PCR; TCRdb's copy has only in-frame clones and leaves some out. The profile shows over 100,000 clones, 80% to 90% of them singletons. This sample comprised PBMCs, obtained after 24 months of ibrutinib treatment. The receptor source for this set is a human donor with chronic lymphocytic leukemia.

The chain couples TRBV27 to TRBJ2-1; D is undetermined. The CDR3 has 15 amino acids. The ends were cut back, 1 base at V and 6 bases at J, with 13 bases in the middle. Per germline, CDR1 MNHEY and CDR2 SMNVEV (reference sequence). The CDR3 reads CASSLFARALNEQFF. DNA of the CDR3: TGTGCCAGCAGTTTATTCGCTAGGGCCCTCAATGAGCAGTTCTTC.

The chain couples TRBV15 to TRBJ2-2; D not certain. Germline CDR1 and CDR2: LNHNV and YYDKDF (reference sequence). The V gene lost 1 base and the J gene lost 0 bases, with 3 bases spanning the gap. The CDR3 has 14 amino acids. CDR3 sequence reads: CATSRVTNTGELFF. CDR3 bases: TGTGCCACCAGCAGAGTGACGAACACCGGGGAGCTGTTTTTT.